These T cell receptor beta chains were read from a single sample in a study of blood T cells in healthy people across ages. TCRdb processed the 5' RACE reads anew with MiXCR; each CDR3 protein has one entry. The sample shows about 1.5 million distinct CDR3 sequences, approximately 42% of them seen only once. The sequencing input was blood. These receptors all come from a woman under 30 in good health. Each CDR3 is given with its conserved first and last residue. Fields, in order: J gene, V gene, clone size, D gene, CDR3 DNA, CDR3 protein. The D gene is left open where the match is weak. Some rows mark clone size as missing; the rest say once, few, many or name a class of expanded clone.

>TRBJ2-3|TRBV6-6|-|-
TGTGCCAGCAGTTACCCCCAGGGAGGAAGGACAGATACGCAGTATTTT
CASSYPQGGRTDTQYF
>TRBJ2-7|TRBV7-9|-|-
TGTGCCAGCGCCAGAACCGAGACCCCCTACGAGCAGTACTTC
CASARTETPYEQYF
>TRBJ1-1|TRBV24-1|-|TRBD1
TGTGCCACCAGTGACCGGACAGGGAACACTGAAGCTTTCTTT
CATSDRTGNTEAFF
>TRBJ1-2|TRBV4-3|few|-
TGCGCCAGCAGCCACCTTGACGGGGTTGGCTACACCTTC
CASSHLDGVGYTF
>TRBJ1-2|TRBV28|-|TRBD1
TGTGCCAGCACCGTGGGACAGGCGTATGGCTACACCTTC
CASTVGQAYGYTF
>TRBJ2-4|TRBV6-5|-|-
TGTGCCAGCAGTTACGGGGGATGGGACATTCAGTACTTC
CASSYGGWDIQYF
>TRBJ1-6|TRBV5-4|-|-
TGTGCCAGCAGCTTGGGATTTAATTCACCCCTCCACTTT
CASSLGFNSPLHF
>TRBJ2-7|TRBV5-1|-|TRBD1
TGCGCCAGCAGCCCGCACGCCGGGACAGATTACGAGCAGTACTTC
CASSPHAGTDYEQYF
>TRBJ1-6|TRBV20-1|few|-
TGCAGTGCTAGAGACACCCACTCCTATAATTCACCCCTCCACTTT
CSARDTHSYNSPLHF
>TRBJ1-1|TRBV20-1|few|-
TGCAGTGCCCCGACCGGTAAACGGGGGAACGCTGAAGCTTTCTTT
CSAPTGKRGNAEAFF
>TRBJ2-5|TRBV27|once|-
TGTGCCAGCAGTGTAGTCTGGCGGGACAATGAGCAGTACTTC
CASSVVWRDNEQYF
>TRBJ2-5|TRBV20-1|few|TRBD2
TGCAGTGCCCGGGGGGACTATGAAGAGACCCAGTACTTC
CSARGDYEETQYF
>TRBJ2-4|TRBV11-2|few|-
TGTGCCAGCAGCAAATACCAAGGGGTCCCCTACACACCGAGCTCCTACAATGAGCAGTACTTC
CASSKYQGVPYTPSSYNEQYF
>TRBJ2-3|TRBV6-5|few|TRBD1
TGTGCCAGCAGAAACCGGGACAGGGGCCCTGATACGCAGTATTTT
CASRNRDRGPDTQYF
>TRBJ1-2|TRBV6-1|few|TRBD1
TGTGCCGCTACCATTTGGGGACAGGGGCATGGCTACACCTTC
CAATIWGQGHGYTF
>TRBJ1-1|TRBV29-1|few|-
TGCGGAACGACAACCATGAACACTGAAGCTTTCTTT
CGTTTMNTEAFF
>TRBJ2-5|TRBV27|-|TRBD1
TGTGCCAGCAGTGATTCAGGGGGTCATGAGCAGTACTTC
CASSDSGGHEQYF